The 22 T cell receptor beta chains given below trace back to one sample, sequenced in a study of CD8+CD57+ T cells in acquired aplastic anemia. CDR3 and TCR beta VDJ profiling relied on genomic DNA as the template. TCRdb used MiXCR to reprocess the reads, holding one entry per CDR3 protein. Of 110,000 or so distinct CDR3 sequences in the sample, around 53% were seen once. Sequencing was carried out using sorted CD4+, CD8+, or CD8+CD57+ T cells (not recorded which) from PBMCs. These TCRs come from a human donor in good health, serving as a control.

J is TRBJ2-1 and V is TRBV15; either TRBD1 or TRBD2 may fit D (7 bases each). V was pared by 1 base and J by 9 bases, with 16 bases between. The CDR3 sequence is 15 residues long. Germline V gene sequence: CDR1 LNHNV, CDR2 YYDKDF (reference sequence). The CDR3 region has the DNA TGTGCCACCAGCAGAGTGGGGAGGGGGCAGGGTGAGCAGTTCTTC. Translating it yields CATSRVGRGQGEQFF.

This clonotype was detected ten times or more. CDR3 in amino acids: CASSYVITNYGYTF. The DNA for the CDR3 is TGTGCCAGCAGTTATGTGATTACTAACTATGGCTACACCTTC. The J gene is TRBJ1-2, the V gene TRBV6-5; unclear D gene. This CDR3 spans 14 amino acids. Deletions cut 3 bases from V and 0 bases from J, with 8 bases between. The germline gives CDR1 MNHEY, CDR2 SVGAGI.

The chain couples TRBV24-1 to TRBJ1-2, with 9 bases that match TRBD1. This CDR3 has 14 residues. Germline CDR1 reads KGHDR; CDR2 reads SFDVKD. The V gene end was trimmed by 4 bases and the J gene end by 5 bases; junction bases not matched to a gene: 4. CDR3 in amino acids: CATSDVTGGYGYTF. Written as DNA, the CDR3 is TGTGCCACCAGTGACGTGACAGGGGGGTATGGCTACACCTTC.

In this sample, this clonotype turned up many times. The rearrangement links TRBV7-1 to TRBJ2-3, with 16 bases that match TRBD2. TRBV7-1 is identified as an open reading frame with a role that is uncertain. The CDR3 spans 20 residues. Trimming took 3 bases from V and 1 from J; bases not matched to a gene: 10. The CDR3 loop reads CASSSRLGTSGGDRTDTQYF. Here the CDR3 DNA reads TGTGCCAGCAGCTCGCGGCTCGGGACTAGCGGGGGGGACCGCACAGATACGCAGTATTTT.

This clonotype was picked up many times. The J gene is TRBJ2-7, the V gene TRBV15; the match to TRBD1 covers 7 bases. From germline, CDR1 is LNHNV and CDR2 YYDKDF (reference sequence). The CDR3 is 14 amino acids. J gave up 2 bases and V 3 bases, and 4 bases lay outside the gene matches. The CDR3 DNA reads as TGTGCCACCAGCAGGGAACAGGGGACCTACGAGCAGTACTTC. It codes for CATSREQGTYEQYF.

The sample holds a few counts of this clonotype. The chain recombines TRBV7-2 with TRBJ2-3; the D is unclear. Trimming pared 5 bases from V and 2 bases from J, leaving 5 bases between. This CDR3 region has 12 residues. Germline CDR1 reads SGHTA; CDR2 reads FQGNSA. The DNA of the CDR3 is TGTGCCAGCAGCGCCTTCACAGATACGCAGTATTTT. The encoded protein is CASSAFTDTQYF.

The chain employs TRBV11-1 and TRBJ1-6; 9 nucleotides align to TRBD1. V trimming: 4 bases; J trimming: 7 bases; junction bases outside the gene matches: 5. Looked up from germline, CDR1 is SGHAT and CDR2 is FQDESV (reference sequence). The CDR3 runs to 15 residues. The CDR3 DNA reads as TGTGCCAGCAGCTCCGCACAGGGGGCGAATTCACCCCTCCACTTT. The encoded protein is CASSSAQGANSPLHF.

This clonotype was detected many times. The gene calls are TRBV29-1 and TRBJ2-1; 8 positions agree with TRBD1. Per the germline V gene, CDR1 is SQVTM and CDR2 is ANQGSEA. V lost 7 bases and J lost 8; bases outside the gene matches: 19. The CDR3 sequence is 16 residues long. This CDR3 is CSAVNARTGQDDEQFF. The CDR3 DNA reads as TGCAGCGCAGTAAACGCCAGGACAGGGCAGGACGATGAGCAGTTCTTC.

This clonotype was observed at least ten times. The chain has TRBV5-4 and TRBJ1-2; D is ambiguous. This CDR3 comprises 14 residues. Trimming removed 2 bases at V and 0 bases at J, with 8 bases between. Germline values: CDR1 SGHNT, CDR2 YYREEE (reference sequence). CDR3: CASSFAGPNYGYTF. The CDR3 bases are TGTGCCAGCAGCTTCGCAGGCCCTAACTATGGCTACACCTTC.

V and J are TRBV15 and TRBJ2-2; no definite D call. Germline CDR1 and CDR2: LNHNV and YYDKDF (reference sequence). Trimming pared 4 bases from V and 8 bases from J, leaving 8 bases between. The CDR3 runs 12 residues. The CDR3 is CATSIETGELFF. CDR3 coding DNA: TGTGCCACCAGCATAGAGACAGGGGAGCTGTTTTTT.

With regard to this clonotype: A read error may explain this, as a much larger clone is one base away. The CDR3 ends on some other residue instead of the conserved phenylalanine or tryptophan, so this is likely a read error. The chain has TRBV5-5 and TRBJ2-1; no clear D gene. There are 13 residues in the CDR3. Germline V gives CDR1 SGHKS, CDR2 YYEKEE (reference sequence). V gave up 3 bases and J gave up 6 bases, with 10 bases separating them. CDR3 protein: CASSSGSLNEQFL. Written as DNA, the CDR3 is TGTGCCAGCAGCTCCGGCAGTCTCAATGAGCAGTTCCTC.

The chain is built from TRBV6-1 and TRBJ1-2, with D perhaps matching TRBD1 (6 bases). Trimming pared 7 bases from V and 2 bases from J, leaving 14 bases between. In germline, CDR1 is MNHNS, CDR2 SASEGT. The CDR3 totals 14 residues. The CDR3, as DNA: TGTGCCAGCAACCCGGGGGGGCAGAACTATGGCTACACCTTC. Translating it yields CASNPGGQNYGYTF.

This clonotype has at least ten counts. The chain combines TRBV6-5 with TRBJ2-7; no definite D call. The CDR3 runs 11 residues. The germline V gene has CDR1 MNHEY and CDR2 SVGAGI. Deletions cut 2 bases from V and 5 bases from J, with 4 bases between. The CDR3 here is CASSYLHEQYF. The CDR3 region has the DNA TGTGCCAGCAGTTACCTCCACGAGCAGTACTTC.

The chain employs TRBV25-1 and TRBJ2-5, with D unclear. Trimming took 11 bases from V and 5 from J, leaving 15 bases between them. Germline CDR1 is MGHDK and CDR2 is SYGVNS. The CDR3 loop spans 12 amino acids. CDR3 bases: TGTGCCGCAAGAGGCATCGCCGAGACCCAGTACTTC. Translating it yields CAARGIAETQYF.

For this clonotype: The junction differs from germline at one of its ends, possibly a read error. This chain uses TRBV25-1 with TRBJ2-7, with D perhaps assigned TRBD1 or TRBD2 (5 bases each). Germline V gene data show CDR1 as MGHDK and CDR2 as SYGVNS. The CDR3 spans 15 residues. CDR3 nucleotides: TGTGCCGGCAGTGAACCCGGAGGTCAGGGCGACGAGCAGTACTTC. Translation: CAGSEPGGQGDEQYF.

The sample holds many counts of this clonotype. The chain has TRBV5-8 and TRBJ2-5; the D gene is possibly TRBD1 (5 bases). Germline CDR1 and CDR2: SGHTS and YDEGEE. This CDR3 is 15 amino acids long. Deletions cut 0 bases from V and 5 bases from J, with 14 bases between. This CDR3 is CASSLGGASEETQYF. CDR3 nucleotides: TGTGCCAGCAGCTTGGGGGGCGCCTCTGAGGAGACCCAGTACTTC.

The J gene is TRBJ2-2, the V gene TRBV12-3 or TRBV12-4; tentative D call: TRBD1 (7 bases). The V end lost 6 bases, the J end lost 1 base, and 9 bases lay between the germline ends. The CDR3 runs to 14 residues. CDR3 in amino acids: CASRRDRNTGELFF. CDR3 DNA: TGTGCCAGCAGGCGGGACAGGAACACCGGGGAGCTGTTTTTT.

Remarks on this clonotype: The junction departs from the called germline gene at one end, perhaps through a read error. The chain combines TRBV25-1 with TRBJ1-5; D might be TRBD1 (6 bases). The CDR3 loop spans 13 amino acids. Germline CDR1 is MGHDK and CDR2 is SYGVNS. The CDR3 DNA follows: TGTGCCAGCAGTGCGGGGAACGGACAGCCCCAGCATTTC. Its protein is CASSAGNGQPQHF.

This chain uses TRBV27 with TRBJ2-1; 7 bases match TRBD2. The CDR3 loop spans 18 amino acids. V trimming: 0 bases; J trimming: 5 bases; junction bases outside the gene matches: 13. Germline V CDR1 and CDR2: MNHEY, SMNVEV (reference sequence). CDR3 sequence (DNA): TGTGCCAGCAGTTTATCGCCTCCGGGACTACCTCCTAACAATGAGCAGTTCTTC. This encodes CASSLSPPGLPPNNEQFF.

This clonotype came up many times. The chain uses TRBV6-5 and TRBJ1-2; D remains ambiguous. Germline lookup yields CDR1 MNHEY and CDR2 SVGAGI. The V end lost 0 bases, the J end lost 2 bases, and 13 bases lay between the germline ends. The CDR3 extends over 16 amino acids. The CDR3 sequence: CASSYSETVFNYGYTF. CDR3 coding DNA: TGTGCCAGCAGTTACTCGGAAACAGTGTTCAACTATGGCTACACCTTC.

The chain carries TRBV6-5 and TRBJ2-2, with D hard to call. Germline assignment: CDR1 MNHEY and CDR2 SVGAGI. Trimming removed 3 bases from V and 3 bases from J, with 8 bases in between. The CDR3 loop spans 14 amino acids. The CDR3 protein is CASSYDGYTGELFF. The CDR3, as DNA: TGTGCCAGCAGTTATGATGGGTACACCGGGGAGCTGTTTTTT.

In this sample, this clonotype turned up many times. V gene TRBV5-6 combines with J gene TRBJ1-3; D might be TRBD1 (5 bases). Trimming took off 0 bases at V and 2 bases at J, with 12 bases between the two ends. The CDR3 consists of 16 residues. Germline CDR1 reads SGHDT; CDR2 reads YYEEEE. DNA of the CDR3: TGTGCCAGCAGCTTGGCCGCAGGGAATACTGGAAACACCATATATTTT. As protein: CASSLAAGNTGNTIYF.